A selection of T cell receptor beta chains follows, all from one sample in a study of blood T cell repertoires in COVID-19. Sequencing used immunoSEQ multiplex PCR; TCRdb keeps in-frame clones, though not all of them. The sample holds some 100,000 clones; around 81% are singletons and the top ten take around an eighth. Sequenced sample: peripheral blood. The source of these receptors is a man aged 45-60 years with active or convalescent COVID-19. Both conserved end residues are part of each CDR3. A D gene is named only where the DNA matches it firmly. Part of the rows lack a size; the others show once, few, many or a class for expanded clones.

abundance | j_gene | v_gene | d_gene | CDR3nt | CDR3aa
- | TRBJ1-2 | TRBV19 | TRBD1 | TGTGCCAGTAGTTTGACAGGGGAGCCTGGCTACACCTTC | CASSLTGEPGYTF
few | TRBJ2-3 | TRBV11-2 | TRBD1 | TGTGCCAGCAGCTCTCCGGGACAGGGGTACACGCAGTATTTT | CASSSPGQGYTQYF
- | TRBJ2-3 | TRBV19 | - | TGTGCCAGTAAGGACAGCCACACAGATACGCAGTATTTT | CASKDSHTDTQYF
- | TRBJ2-7 | TRBV5-1 | - | TGCGCCAGCAGCAGAAATCAGGGTATCGAGCAGTACTTC | CASSRNQGIEQYF
- | TRBJ2-7 | TRBV6-5 | TRBD1 | TGTGCCAGCGGGGACAGACAAACCTACGAGCAGTACTTC | CASGDRQTYEQYF
- | TRBJ2-1 | TRBV25-1 | - | TGTGCCAGCAGTGAGCCCGGACTTACCAATGAGCAGTTCTTC | CASSEPGLTNEQFF
once | TRBJ1-1 | TRBV19 | - | TGTGCCAGTAGTATTCTTCTGGGCTCGCACACTGAAGCTTTCTTT | CASSILLGSHTEAFF
- | TRBJ2-7 | TRBV18 | TRBD1 | TGTGCCAGCTCACCGCCGGGACAGGGGATTCTCGAGCAGTACTTC | CASSPPGQGILEQYF
- | TRBJ2-2 | TRBV24-1 | - | TGTGCCACCAGTGACCTGTATACCGGGGAGCTGTTTTTT | CATSDLYTGELFF
- | TRBJ2-7 | TRBV11-2 | TRBD2 | TGTGCCAGCAGCTTAGGAGGGGCACTGACGGGGGGGTCCGGGCAGTACTTC | CASSLGGALTGGSGQYF
once | TRBJ2-7 | TRBV11-3 | TRBD1 | TGTGCCAGCAAGACCGGGACAGGGAACAACGAGCAGTACTTC | CASKTGTGNNEQYF
- | TRBJ2-1 | TRBV28 | - | TGTGCCAGCCGGGACACGGTCTACAATGAGCAGTTCTTC | CASRDTVYNEQFF
- | TRBJ2-1 | TRBV5-1 | - | TGCGCCAGCAGACTAGGACAGCGAAGCTCCTACAATGAGCAGTTCTTC | CASRLGQRSSYNEQFF
- | TRBJ2-3 | TRBV21-1 | - | TGTGCCAGCATCCAAAGACCCGGACTAGCGGGGGACACTAGCACAGATACGCAGTATTTT | CASIQRPGLAGDTSTDTQYF
once | TRBJ2-5 | TRBV11-2 | TRBD2 | TGTGCCAGCAGCTTCACGTTCGGGGCGGGAGAGGGAGAGACCCAGTACTTC | CASSFTFGAGEGETQYF
- | TRBJ2-2 | TRBV5-5 | TRBD1 | TGTGCCAGCAGCTTCGAAGGGGGCGGAGGAAACACCGGGGAGCTGTTTTTT | CASSFEGGGGNTGELFF
- | TRBJ2-2 | TRBV5-1 | - | TGCGCCAGCCGGGACACCTCTAATATGAACACCGGGGAGCTGTTTTTT | CASRDTSNMNTGELFF
- | TRBJ2-5 | TRBV9 | - | TGTGCCAGCAGCGCTCAGGGGATCCAAGAGACCCAGTACTTC | CASSAQGIQETQYF
- | TRBJ1-6 | TRBV29-1 | - | TGCAGCGTTTCAGGGGCCATGGGATCACCCCTCCACTTT | CSVSGAMGSPLHF
- | TRBJ2-7 | TRBV9 | - | TGTGCCAGCAGCGCATCATTCGAGGCCTACGAGCAGTACTTC | CASSASFEAYEQYF
- | TRBJ1-1 | TRBV19 | - | TGTGCCAGTAGTCCTCAGGAGGACACTGAAGCTTTCTTT | CASSPQEDTEAFF
- | TRBJ1-4 | TRBV5-5 | - | TGTGCCAGCAGCCCGGCCGGACATGACGAAAAACTGTTTTTT | CASSPAGHDEKLFF
- | TRBJ2-2 | TRBV5-1 | TRBD2 | TGCGCCAGCAGCGTTTCAGCGGGAGTGGGAACCGGGGAGCTGTTTTTT | CASSVSAGVGTGELFF
- | TRBJ2-7 | TRBV19 | - | TGTGCCAGTAGCCCTCTGGGGGGTGTCCCCTACGAGCAGTACTTC | CASSPLGGVPYEQYF
- | TRBJ1-5 | TRBV6-5 | - | TGTGCCAGCAGTCCTCAGGACGGGGGCAATCAGCCCCAGCATTTT | CASSPQDGGNQPQHF
- | TRBJ2-3 | TRBV19 | TRBD1 | TGTGCCAGTAGTATAGGGGGGACAGGGGGAAATAAGTATTTT | CASSIGGTGGNKYF
- | TRBJ2-3 | TRBV6-5 | TRBD2 | TGTGCCAGCAGTCGAAGCGGGAGGAACACAGATACGCAGTATTTT | CASSRSGRNTDTQYF
- | TRBJ2-2 | TRBV7-3 | TRBD2 | TGTGCCAGCAGCCCGTGGGAGGGCGGGACCGGGGAGCTGTTTTTT | CASSPWEGGTGELFF
- | TRBJ2-5 | TRBV7-3 | TRBD1 | TGTGCCAGCAGCACTACAGGGGCCCAAGAGACCCAGTACTTC | CASSTTGAQETQYF
- | TRBJ1-2 | TRBV24-1 | - | TGTGCCACCAGTGCCTTGGGCGGCTACACCTTC | CATSALGGYTF
- | TRBJ1-2 | TRBV9 | - | TGTGCCAGCAGCGTACCGTCTGGCTACACCTTC | CASSVPSGYTF
- | TRBJ2-5 | TRBV24-1 | TRBD2 | TGTGCCACCAGTGATGCGATAGCGGGCGATCAAGAGACCCAGTACTTC | CATSDAIAGDQETQYF
- | TRBJ1-2 | TRBV7-9 | - | TGTGCCAGCAGCCTAGGACAGAACAACTATGGCTACACCTTC | CASSLGQNNYGYTF
- | TRBJ1-2 | TRBV18 | - | TGTGCCAGCTCACTTGATTCTGGGGGCCGTGGCTACACCTTC | CASSLDSGGRGYTF
once | TRBJ2-2 | TRBV30 | - | TGTGCCTGGAGTCCGCGGGCTTCCGGGGAGCTGTTTTTT | CAWSPRASGELFF
- | TRBJ1-2 | TRBV19 | TRBD1 | TGTGCCAGTAGTCTTACAGGGGATCACTATGGCTACACCTTC | CASSLTGDHYGYTF
- | TRBJ2-1 | TRBV11-2 | TRBD2 | TGTGCCAGCAGCTCATCCCGTGGGCTAGCGGGGTACAATGAGCAGTTCTTC | CASSSSRGLAGYNEQFF
once | TRBJ2-5 | TRBV11-3 | - | TGTGCCAGCAGCTTTATGGGGCTAGGCCAAGAGACCCAGTACTTC | CASSFMGLGQETQYF